This T cell receptor (beta chain) was captured by sequencing in a study of cytomegalovirus exposure and HLA in healthy donors. V lost 3 bases, J lost 4 bases, and 9 bases lay in between. The CDR3 spans 13 residues. Germline CDR1 reads KGHSH; CDR2 reads LQKENI. Primers: 60 Vbeta forward and 13 Jbeta reverse. Assay: immunoSEQ multiplex PCR; the TCRdb copy retains only in-frame clones and omits some. Altogether 90,000 to 100,000 clones are present, roughly four fifths being singletons, with the ten largest covering approximately 3.9%. Regarding this clone: Its antigen remains unknown.

Findings of the study overall: Both high specificity and high sensitivity reportedly marked the classifier's diagnosis of cytomegalovirus status. Per a prior analysis, the majority of TCR beta V segments were productive roughly 87% or roughly 30% of the time. V segments that were indistinguishable, TRBV6-2 and TRBV6-3 among them, were omitted from analysis. When a later analysis compared HLA-associated TCR beta chains with equally common others, the HLA-associated chains turned out to be more clonally expanded and to have lower generation probabilities.

Sequencing was done on a sample of PBMCs. This receptor was obtained from a man in his fifties or sixties in good health and CMV-seronegative. J is TRBJ2-5 and V is TRBV18, with D possibly TRBD1 on 6 matching bases. The CDR3 spells CASSPFRGETQYF. Here the CDR3 DNA reads TGTGCCAGCTCACCGTTCAGGGGAGAGACCCAGTACTTC.